Presented here are 3 T cell receptor beta chains from one specimen sequenced in a study of blood T cell repertoires in COVID-19. Sequencing used immunoSEQ multiplex PCR; TCRdb keeps in-frame clones, though not all of them. The sample carries 70,000 or so clones, 70% to 90% recorded once. Input material: peripheral blood. The receptors were gathered from a man younger than 45 with acute or convalescent COVID-19.

The chain combines TRBV6-2 or TRBV6-3 with TRBJ2-7, with D possibly being TRBD2 (6 bases). There are 13 residues in the CDR3. CDR1 MNHEY and CDR2 SVGEGT come from the germline V gene. V was pared by 2 bases and J by 7 bases, with 12 bases between. CDR3 protein: CASSYTEAGEQYF. In nucleotides, the CDR3 is TGTGCCAGCAGTTACACAGAGGCGGGGGAGCAGTACTTC.

The chain is built from TRBV19 and TRBJ2-5, with 11 bases lining up with TRBD2. CDR3 length: 17 residues. The germline gives CDR1 LNHDA, CDR2 SQIVND (reference sequence). V shed 4 bases and J 5 bases; nucleotides not matched to a gene: 12. CDR3 sequence: CASSTRLAGISGETQYF. The CDR3 nucleotides are TGTGCCAGTAGTACCCGACTAGCGGGAATCTCGGGGGAGACCCAGTACTTC.

This chain uses TRBV10-3 with TRBJ1-5, with a possible D match to TRBD1 (6 bases). Per germline, CDR1 ENHRY and CDR2 SYGVKD. Deletions cut 6 bases from V and 5 bases from J, with 17 bases between. This CDR3 spans 15 amino acids. The CDR3 here is CAISQGQQGYQPQHF. Here the CDR3 DNA reads TGTGCCATCAGCCAAGGACAGCAGGGATATCAGCCCCAGCATTTT.